This T cell receptor (beta chain) was observed in a study of T cells expressing NK-cell markers. Study context: Investigators obtained TCR beta repertoires from sorted CD3+CD56+NKG2C+, CD3+CD56+NKG2C- and CD3+CD56-NKG2C+ T cells.

Germline V gene sequence: CDR1 SEHNR, CDR2 FQNEAQ (reference sequence). The CDR3 is 15 amino acids. Concerning this clonotype itself: The antigen is not known.

TCRdb processed the 5' RACE reads again and assigns one entry to each CDR3 protein, with no DNA. The listing records roughly 350,000 distinct CDR3 sequences. Points from the study as a whole: Expanded NKG2C+ T cell clones had unclear HCMV specificity.

The clonotype was recovered from a man between 18 and 69 years old in good health. The V call is TRBV7-9, the J call TRBJ1-4; there is no DNA to check the TCRdb D call of TRBD1. Sequencing was done on a sample of blood T cells: a sorted CD56 or NKG2C T cell subset, CD4+ or CD8+ T cells, or bulk PBMC T cells (not recorded which). This CDR3 reads CASSSQEGNREKLFF. Full variable domain (remainder filled in from reference TRBV7-9 and TRBJ1-4): DTGVSQNPRHKITKRGQNVTFRCDPISEHNRLYWYRQTLGQGPEFLTYFQNEAQLEKSRLLSDRFSAERPKGSFSTLEIQRTEQGDSAMYLCASSSQEGNREKLFFGSGTQLSVL.